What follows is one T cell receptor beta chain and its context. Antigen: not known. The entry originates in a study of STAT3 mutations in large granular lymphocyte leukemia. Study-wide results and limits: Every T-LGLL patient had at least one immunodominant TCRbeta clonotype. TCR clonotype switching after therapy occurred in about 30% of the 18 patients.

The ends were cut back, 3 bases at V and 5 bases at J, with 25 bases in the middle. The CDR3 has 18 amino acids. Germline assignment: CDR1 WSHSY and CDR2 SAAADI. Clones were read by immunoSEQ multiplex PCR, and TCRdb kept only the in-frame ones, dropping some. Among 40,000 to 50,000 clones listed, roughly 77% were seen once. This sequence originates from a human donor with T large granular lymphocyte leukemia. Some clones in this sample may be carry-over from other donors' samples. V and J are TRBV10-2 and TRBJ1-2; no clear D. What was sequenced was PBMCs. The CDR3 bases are TGCGCCAGCAGTGATGGGCTGGCCAGCAAGACACCCAGTTATGGCTACACCTTC. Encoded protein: CASSDGLASKTPSYGYTF.